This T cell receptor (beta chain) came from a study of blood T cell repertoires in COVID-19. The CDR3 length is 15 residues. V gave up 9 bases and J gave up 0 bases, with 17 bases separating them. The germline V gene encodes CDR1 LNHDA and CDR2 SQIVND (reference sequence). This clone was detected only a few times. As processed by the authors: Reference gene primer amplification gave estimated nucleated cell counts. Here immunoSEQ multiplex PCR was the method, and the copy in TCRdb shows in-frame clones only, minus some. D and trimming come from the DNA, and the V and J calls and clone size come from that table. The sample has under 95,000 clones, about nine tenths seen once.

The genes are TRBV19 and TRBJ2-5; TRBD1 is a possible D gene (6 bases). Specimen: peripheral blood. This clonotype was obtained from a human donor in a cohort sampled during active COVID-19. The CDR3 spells CASRRGFLYQETQYF. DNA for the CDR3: TGTGCCAGCCGTAGGGGGTTTTTGTACCAAGAGACCCAGTACTTC.